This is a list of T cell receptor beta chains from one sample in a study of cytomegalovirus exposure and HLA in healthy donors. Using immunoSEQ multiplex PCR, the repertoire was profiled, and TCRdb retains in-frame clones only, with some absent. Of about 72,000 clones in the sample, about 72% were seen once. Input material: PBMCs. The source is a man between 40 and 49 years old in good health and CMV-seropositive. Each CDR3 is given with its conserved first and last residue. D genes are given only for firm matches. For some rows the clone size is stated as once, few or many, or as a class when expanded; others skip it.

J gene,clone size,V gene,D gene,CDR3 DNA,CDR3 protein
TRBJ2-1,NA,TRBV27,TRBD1,TGTGCCAGCGGAGGTGGGGTACAGGGGATTGAGCAGTTCTTC,CASGGGVQGIEQFF
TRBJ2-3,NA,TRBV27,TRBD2,TGTGCCAGCAATCCAGGACTAGCGGGTGGGCAGTATTTT,CASNPGLAGGQYF
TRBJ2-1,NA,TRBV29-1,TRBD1,TGCAGCGTATGGACAGGGAACAATGAGCAGTTCTTC,CSVWTGNNEQFF
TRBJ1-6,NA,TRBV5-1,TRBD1,TGCGCCAGCAGCCCCAATTCGGACAGGTATAATTCACCCCTCCACTTT,CASSPNSDRYNSPLHF
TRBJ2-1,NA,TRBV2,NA,TGTGCCAGCACACAGGCCGATGAGCAGTTCTTC,CASTQADEQFF
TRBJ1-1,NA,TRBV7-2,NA,TGTGCCAGCAGCCGGGACCCTTCGGTCGGGGGGACTGAAGCTTTCTTT,CASSRDPSVGGTEAFF
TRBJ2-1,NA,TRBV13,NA,TGTGCCAGCAGCTTAGTTGGGAGCTCCTACAATGAGCAGTTCTTC,CASSLVGSSYNEQFF
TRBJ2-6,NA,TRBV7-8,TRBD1,TGTGCCAGCCGGGGACAGAAATTTCGTGAGGCCAACGTCCTGACTTTC,CASRGQKFREANVLTF
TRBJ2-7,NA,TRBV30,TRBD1,TGTGCCAGTAGGGACAGGGTCTCCTACGAGCAGTACTTC,CASRDRVSYEQYF
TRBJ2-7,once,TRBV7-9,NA,TGTGCCAGCAGCTTGGGGAGCCACTACGAGCAGTACTTC,CASSLGSHYEQYF
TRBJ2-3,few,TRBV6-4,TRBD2,TGTGCCAGCAGTGAACTAGCGGGGAGCACAGATACGCAGTATTTT,CASSELAGSTDTQYF
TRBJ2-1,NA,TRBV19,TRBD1,TGTGCCAGTAGTATATGGGAGCCCCACGGGACAGGGCTTCATGAGCAGTTCTTC,CASSIWEPHGTGLHEQFF
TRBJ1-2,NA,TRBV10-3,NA,TGTGCCATCGGAGGAGAGAAAGCTAACTATGGCTACACCTTC,CAIGGEKANYGYTF
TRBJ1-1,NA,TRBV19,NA,TGTGCCAGTAGCGGACAGTTGAACACTGAAGCTTTCTTT,CASSGQLNTEAFF
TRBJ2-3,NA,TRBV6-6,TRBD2,TGTGCCAGCAGTCTGGGACTAGCCACAGATACGCAGTATTTT,CASSLGLATDTQYF
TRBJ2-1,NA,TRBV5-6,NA,TGTGCCAGCAGCCCATATCCTCGGACTGCCGGTAAGCAGTTCTTC,CASSPYPRTAGKQFF
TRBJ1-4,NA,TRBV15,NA,TGTGCCACCTCTACCCAAACGAACGAAGAAAAACTGTTTTTT,CATSTQTNEEKLFF
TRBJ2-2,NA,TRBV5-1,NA,TGCGCCAGCAGCTCACTGACAGCGAACACCGGGGAGCTGTTTTTT,CASSSLTANTGELFF
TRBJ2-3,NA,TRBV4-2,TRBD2,TGTGCCAGCAGCCAAGATCGTCCGGGGGGGCCGGATACGCAGTATTTT,CASSQDRPGGPDTQYF
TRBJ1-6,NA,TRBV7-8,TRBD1,TGTGCCAGCAGCTCAACAGGGGGTCATAATTCACCCCTCCACTTT,CASSSTGGHNSPLHF
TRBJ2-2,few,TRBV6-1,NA,TGTGCCAGCAGTGTCAAGGGCGCGGGAACCGGGGAGCTGTTTTTT,CASSVKGAGTGELFF
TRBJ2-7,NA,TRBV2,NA,TGTGCCAGCAGCCAGAGGGGCAGGGGGGCCTACGAGCAGTACTTC,CASSQRGRGAYEQYF
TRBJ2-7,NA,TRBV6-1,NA,TGTGCCAGCAGCCAATCGCCCAGGTACTACGAGCAGTACTTC,CASSQSPRYYEQYF
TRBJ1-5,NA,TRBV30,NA,TGTGCCTGGAGTAGGGGAGGGGGTCAGCCCCAGCATTTT,CAWSRGGGQPQHF
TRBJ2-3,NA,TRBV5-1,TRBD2,TGCGCCAGCAGCCCTAGCGGATGGGATACGCAGTATTTT,CASSPSGWDTQYF
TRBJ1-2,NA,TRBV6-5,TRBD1,TGTGCCAGCAGTTACCAAAGACAGGGCCATGGCTACACCTTC,CASSYQRQGHGYTF
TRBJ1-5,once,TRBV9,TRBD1,TGTGCCAGCAGCGTACAGGGGGCCGCGGGTCAGCCCCAGCATTTT,CASSVQGAAGQPQHF
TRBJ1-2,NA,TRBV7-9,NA,TGTGCCAGCAGCTTCAATACCGGACAGGGCTACACCTTC,CASSFNTGQGYTF
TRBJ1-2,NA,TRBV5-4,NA,TGTGCCAGCAGCTGGGTGACGGGGACAACTGGGGGCTATGGCTACACCTTC,CASSWVTGTTGGYGYTF
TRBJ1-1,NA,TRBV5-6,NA,TGTGCCAGCAGCCGCTACCCCAGGGACACTGAAGCTTTCTTT,CASSRYPRDTEAFF
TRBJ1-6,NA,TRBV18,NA,TGTGCCAGCTCACCCGGCGGACAGATCGATTCACCCCTCCACTTT,CASSPGGQIDSPLHF
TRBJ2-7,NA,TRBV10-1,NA,TGCGCCAGCAGTGAGTCAGGGGTGGGAGAGCAGTACTTC,CASSESGVGEQYF
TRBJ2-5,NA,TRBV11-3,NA,TGTGCCAGCAGCATCAGGGGAGAGGGGCAAGAGACCCAGTACTTC,CASSIRGEGQETQYF
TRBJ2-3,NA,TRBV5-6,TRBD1,TGTGCCAGCAGGCGTACCGGGACAGGGAGGCTCGGCACAGATACGCAGTATTTT,CASRRTGTGRLGTDTQYF
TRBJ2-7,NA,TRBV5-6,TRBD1,TGTGCCAGCAGCTTGGGACAGGGCCCAAACGAGCAGTACTTC,CASSLGQGPNEQYF
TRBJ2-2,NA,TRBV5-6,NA,TGTGCCAGCAGCTTGGAGGATCCTGGTACAGGGAGAGTCGCCGGGGAGCTGTTTTTT,CASSLEDPGTGRVAGELFF
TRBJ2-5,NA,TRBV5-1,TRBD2,TGCGCCAGCAGCAGCTTGAGCCCGACTAGCGAGACCCAGTACTTC,CASSSLSPTSETQYF
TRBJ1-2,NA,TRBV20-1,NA,TGCAGTGACCGACGGGGGGCAATCGACACCTTC,CSDRRGAIDTF
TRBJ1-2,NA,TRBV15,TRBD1,TGTGCCACCAGCAGAGGACAGGGCGATGGCTACACCTTC,CATSRGQGDGYTF
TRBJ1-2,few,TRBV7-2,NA,TGTGCCAGCAGCCCTGGCGGGGGCTCAAACTATGGCTACACCTTC,CASSPGGGSNYGYTF
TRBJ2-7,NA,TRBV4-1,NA,TGCGCCAGCAGCCGACCCAGGGGCGAGCAGTACTTC,CASSRPRGEQYF
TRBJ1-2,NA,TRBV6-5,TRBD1,TGTGCCAGCAGGAACCGGGACAGGGATGGCTACACCTTC,CASRNRDRDGYTF
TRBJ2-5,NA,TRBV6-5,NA,TGTGCCAGCAGGCCTAGCACCCAAGAGACCCAGTACTTC,CASRPSTQETQYF
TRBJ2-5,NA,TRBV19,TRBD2,TGTGCCAGTAGTCCCCGGACTAGCGGGGGCCAAGAGACCCAGTACTTC,CASSPRTSGGQETQYF
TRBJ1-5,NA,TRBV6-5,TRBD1,TGTGCCAGCAGAGACGACAGGGGCTATCAGCCCCAGCATTTT,CASRDDRGYQPQHF
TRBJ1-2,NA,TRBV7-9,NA,TGTGCCAGCAGCTTAGGTGGGGGCGCGACGGATGGCTACACCTTC,CASSLGGGATDGYTF
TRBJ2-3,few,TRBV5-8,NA,TGTGCCAGCAGTTTCGGGACTAGCACAGATACGCAGTATTTT,CASSFGTSTDTQYF
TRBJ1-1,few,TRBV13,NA,TGTGCCAGCAGCTCCCGGATTGGGAGGGGAAACACTGAAGCTTTCTTT,CASSSRIGRGNTEAFF
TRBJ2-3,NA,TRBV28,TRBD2,TGTGCCAGCGTTAGCGGGGGGGCGCCGGGTGGTACAGATACGCAGTATTTT,CASVSGGAPGGTDTQYF
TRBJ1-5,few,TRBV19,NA,TGTGCCAGCGACAGTGCGAGGCAGCCCCAGCATTTT,CASDSARQPQHF
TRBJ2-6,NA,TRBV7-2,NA,TGTGCCAGCAGCTTATATGGGGCCAACGTCCTGACTTTC,CASSLYGANVLTF
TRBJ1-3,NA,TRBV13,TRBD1,TGTGCCAGCAGCTTAGCTGGAGGGGGCGCATGGGGAAACACCATATATTTT,CASSLAGGGAWGNTIYF
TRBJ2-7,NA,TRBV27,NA,TGTGCCAGCAAATTACAGGACCGCACCTCCTACGAGCAGTACTTC,CASKLQDRTSYEQYF
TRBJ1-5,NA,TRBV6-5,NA,TGTGCCAGCAGTTACACCGGACAGCTTAGCAATCAGCCCCAGCATTTT,CASSYTGQLSNQPQHF